The TCR beta chain under discussion was sequenced for a study of STAT5B mutations in CD4+ large granular lymphocyte leukemia. CDR3 length equals 15 residues. V gave up 1 base and J gave up 0 bases, with 8 bases separating them. From germline, CDR1 is SGHTA and CDR2 FQGNSA. Repertoires were generated with immunoSEQ multiplex PCR, while TCRdb's copy carries only in-frame clones and drops some. This table has 31,000 or so clones, 85% to 90% appearing once. Sequencing was performed on CD4+ T cells from blood buffy coats. The receptor's source is a human donor in good health. V is TRBV7-2 and J is TRBJ2-3; weak D call: TRBD1 (5 bases). CDR3 in amino acids: CASSLGRASTDTQYF. The CDR3 region has the DNA TGTGCCAGCAGCTTAGGCAGGGCGAGCACAGATACGCAGTATTTT.